The next 9 T cell receptor beta chains were all read from a single sample in a study of T cell repertoires in cytomegalovirus infection. TCRdb used MiXCR to reprocess the reads, holding one entry per CDR3 protein. This sample carries 150,000 to 200,000 distinct CDR3 sequences, roughly an eighth of them seen once, and the ten largest clones take roughly 30%. The sequencing sample was made of PBMCs. Receptor source: a human donor in good health (CMV status not recorded). Some clones in this sample may be carry-over from other donors' samples.

With regard to this clonotype: A much larger clone lies one base from this, so it may be a read error. The chain links TRBV10-3 to TRBJ1-5; no reliable D call. V dropped 0 bases and J dropped 3 bases, with 15 bases sitting between them. This CDR3 is built from 17 residues. Germline V lookup: CDR1 ENHRY, CDR2 SYGVKD. CDR3 loop: CAISESYGQENNQPQHF. DNA of the CDR3: TGTGCCATCAGTGAGTCATACGGCCAGGAAAACAATCAGCCCCAGCATTTT.

This clonotype was observed a few times. The CDR3 nucleotides read TGTGCCAGCAGCCTCCTAAACGAAGAGACCCAGTACTTC. Its translation: CASSLLNEETQYF. V usage is TRBV7-9 and J usage is TRBJ2-5; D gene ambiguous. The CDR3 has 13 residues. Trimming stripped 5 bases from V and 3 bases from J, with 10 bases between. Per germline, CDR1 SEHNR and CDR2 FQNEAQ (reference sequence).

This clonotype was seen many times. The chain carries TRBV7-2 and TRBJ2-7; 7 nucleotides agree with TRBD2. Per the germline V gene, CDR1 is SGHTA and CDR2 is FQGNSA. V lost 7 bases and J lost 6; bases outside the gene matches: 9. This CDR3 has 13 residues. The DNA for the CDR3 is TGTGCCAGCACCTCAGCGGGGCGGGTCGAGCAGTACTTC. Its translation is CASTSAGRVEQYF. The full variable domain, in which reference TRBV7-2 and TRBJ2-7 provide the parts outside the CDR3, is GAGVSQSPSNKVTEKGKDVELRCDPISGHTALYWYRQSLGQGLEFLIYFQGNSAPDKSGLPSDRFSAERTGGSVSTLTIQRTQQEDSAVYLCASTSAGRVEQYFGPGTRLTVT.

This clonotype was recorded a few times. This chain connects TRBV6-5 to TRBJ2-1; perhaps TRBD1 as D (5 bases). The germline CDR1 and CDR2 sequences are MNHEY and SVGAGI. This CDR3 has 13 amino acids. The V end was cut by 6 bases, the J end by 8 bases, with 14 bases between. The CDR3 DNA is TGTGCCAGCAGAAACATCAGGGTCGATGAGCAGTTCTTC. It specifies CASRNIRVDEQFF.

In this sample, this clonotype turned up many times. The chain links TRBV7-2 to TRBJ2-3, with TRBD2 as a possible D gene (7 bases). Germline V CDR1 and CDR2: SGHTA, FQGNSA. The V gene lost 1 base and the J gene lost 5 bases, with 10 bases spanning the gap. This CDR3 contains 14 residues. DNA for the CDR3: TGTGCCAGCAGCTTAGGGGGGGGCCTAGATACGCAGTATTTT. This codes for CASSLGGGLDTQYF.

The chain links TRBV27 to TRBJ1-5; 8 bases are shared with TRBD1. Per germline, CDR1 MNHEY and CDR2 SMNVEV (reference sequence). The CDR3 runs to 16 residues. The junction had 10 bases not matched to a gene; V was cut back by 6 bases and J by 3 bases. The CDR3 loop is CASRDRASSANQPQHF. CDR3 DNA sequence: TGTGCCAGCAGGGACAGGGCCTCAAGCGCCAATCAGCCCCAGCATTTT.

The chain is built from TRBV23-1 and TRBJ2-2, with 7 bases that match TRBD1. TRBV23-1 is treated as an ORF (open reading frame) with a function not yet certain. J gave up 2 bases and V 4 bases, and 10 bases lay outside the gene matches. The CDR3 loop spans 17 amino acids. CDR3 coding DNA: TGCGCCAGCAGTCTCTTAAAGACAGGGACCAACACCGGGGAGCTGTTTTTT. This translates into CASSLLKTGTNTGELFF.

This clonotype was counted many times. The chain recombines TRBV7-2 with TRBJ2-7; 10 bases are shared with TRBD2. The CDR3 is 15 residues long. The germline V gene has CDR1 SGHTA and CDR2 FQGNSA. J was trimmed by 2 bases and V by 2 bases; bases with no gene match: 3. The CDR3 DNA reads TGTGCCAGCAGCTTACTAGCGGGAGATCCCTACGAGCAGTACTTC. This codes for CASSLLAGDPYEQYF.

This clonotype showed up just a few times. J is TRBJ1-2 and V is TRBV28; the D gene is possibly TRBD1 (5 bases). The CDR3 runs to 13 residues. V was clipped by 6 bases and J by 4 bases, with 12 bases between them. CDR1 is MDHEN and CDR2 is SYDVKM in the germline V gene. CDR3 residues: CASSPGGPYGYTF. For the CDR3, the DNA is TGTGCCAGCAGCCCGGGGGGTCCCTATGGCTACACCTTC.